Listed below are T cell receptor beta chains from one sample, sequenced in a study of blood T cells in healthy people across ages. TCRdb re-derived calls from the 5' RACE reads in MiXCR, one entry per CDR3 protein. The sample carries 780,000 or so distinct CDR3 sequences, 25% recorded once. These same data were also listed under a study on T cells of mothers and their children.

Sequenced input: blood. The receptors were sampled from a boy younger than 18 in good health. Each CDR3 is given with its conserved first and last residue. The order of the fields is J gene, V gene, clone size, D gene, CDR3 DNA, CDR3 protein. A D gene is named only where the DNA matches it firmly. Clone sizes are given selectively: once, few, many, or a class where the clone is expanded.

j_gene: TRBJ2-1
v_gene: TRBV5-4
abundance: -
d_gene: -
CDR3nt: TGTGCCAGCAGGGGGGGCCAACCCACCTACAATGAGCAGTTCTTC
CDR3aa: CASRGGQPTYNEQFF

j_gene: TRBJ2-5
v_gene: TRBV6-5
abundance: -
d_gene: TRBD1
CDR3nt: TGTGCCACCGTGTCCCTAACGACAGGGTTTGAGACCCAGTACTTC
CDR3aa: CATVSLTTGFETQYF

j_gene: TRBJ2-1
v_gene: TRBV4-1
abundance: -
d_gene: -
CDR3nt: TGCGCCAGCAGCCAACGGAGGAGAGGGGCCAGCGGTTCCTACAATGAGCAGTTCTTC
CDR3aa: CASSQRRRGASGSYNEQFF

j_gene: TRBJ2-7
v_gene: TRBV10-3
abundance: few
d_gene: -
CDR3nt: TGTGCCATCAGTCCGGCAGGGCCCTCCTACGAGCAGTACTTC
CDR3aa: CAISPAGPSYEQYF

j_gene: TRBJ2-7
v_gene: TRBV7-2
abundance: few
d_gene: -
CDR3nt: TGTGCCAGCAGCTTAGACCGGGTAGACTACGAGCAGTACTTC
CDR3aa: CASSLDRVDYEQYF

j_gene: TRBJ1-4
v_gene: TRBV7-6
abundance: -
d_gene: -
CDR3nt: TGTGCCAGCAGCTTAGGCTTCTTGGACAGCGGAGGAGAAAAACTGTTTTTT
CDR3aa: CASSLGFLDSGGEKLFF

j_gene: TRBJ2-1
v_gene: TRBV7-3
abundance: many
d_gene: TRBD2
CDR3nt: TGTGCCAGCAGCCCTACTAGCGGGGGGTACAATGAGCAGTTCTTC
CDR3aa: CASSPTSGGYNEQFF

j_gene: TRBJ1-5
v_gene: TRBV9
abundance: -
d_gene: -
CDR3nt: TGTGCCAGCAGCGCGGGACGGCACAATCAGCCCCAGCATTTT
CDR3aa: CASSAGRHNQPQHF

j_gene: TRBJ1-1
v_gene: TRBV20-1
abundance: -
d_gene: TRBD1
CDR3nt: TGCAGTGCTAGACCGCGCGACAGGGGCGAAGCTTTCTTT
CDR3aa: CSARPRDRGEAFF

j_gene: TRBJ1-5
v_gene: TRBV7-2
abundance: -
d_gene: TRBD1
CDR3nt: TGTGCCAGCAGCTTAGTTCCCGGACAGGGGGGTAATCAGCCCCAGCATTTT
CDR3aa: CASSLVPGQGGNQPQHF

j_gene: TRBJ1-2
v_gene: TRBV6-5
abundance: -
d_gene: TRBD1
CDR3nt: TGTGCCAGCAGTGTTAGGGACAGGGATTATGGCTACACCTTC
CDR3aa: CASSVRDRDYGYTF

j_gene: TRBJ2-7
v_gene: TRBV20-1
abundance: few
d_gene: TRBD2
CDR3nt: TGCAGTGCTAGAGATCTAGCGGCCCCATCCTACGAGCAGTACTTC
CDR3aa: CSARDLAAPSYEQYF

j_gene: TRBJ2-4
v_gene: TRBV2
abundance: -
d_gene: TRBD1
CDR3nt: TGTGCCAGCGGCCGGGACAGGGGGCGAGAAAACATTCAGTACTTC
CDR3aa: CASGRDRGRENIQYF

j_gene: TRBJ1-5
v_gene: TRBV21-1
abundance: -
d_gene: -
CDR3nt: TGTGCCAGCAGCACAAAGGTGGTTAACCCCCACACTCAGCCCCAGCATTTT
CDR3aa: CASSTKVVNPHTQPQHF

j_gene: TRBJ2-5
v_gene: TRBV2
abundance: once
d_gene: TRBD1
CDR3nt: TGTGCCAGGAGTGAGGCAGGGGGCGCGGAGACCCAGTACTTC
CDR3aa: CARSEAGGAETQYF